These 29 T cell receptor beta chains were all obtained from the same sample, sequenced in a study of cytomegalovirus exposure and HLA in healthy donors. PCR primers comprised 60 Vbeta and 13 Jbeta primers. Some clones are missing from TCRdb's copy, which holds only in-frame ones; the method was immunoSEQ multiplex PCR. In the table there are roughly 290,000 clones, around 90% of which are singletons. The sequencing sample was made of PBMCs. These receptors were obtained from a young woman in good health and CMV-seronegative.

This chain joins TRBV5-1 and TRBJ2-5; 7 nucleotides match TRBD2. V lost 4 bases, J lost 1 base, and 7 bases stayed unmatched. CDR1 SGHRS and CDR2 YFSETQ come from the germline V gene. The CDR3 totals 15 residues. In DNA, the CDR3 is TGCGCCAGCAGCACCCCTAGCGGACCCCAAGAGACCCAGTACTTC. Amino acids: CASSTPSGPQETQYF.

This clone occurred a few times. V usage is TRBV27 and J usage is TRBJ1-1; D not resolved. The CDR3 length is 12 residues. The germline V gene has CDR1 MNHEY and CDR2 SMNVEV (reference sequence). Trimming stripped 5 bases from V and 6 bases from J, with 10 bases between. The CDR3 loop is CASSAPRSEAFF. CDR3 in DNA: TGTGCCAGCAGTGCTCCGCGGTCTGAAGCTTTCTTT.

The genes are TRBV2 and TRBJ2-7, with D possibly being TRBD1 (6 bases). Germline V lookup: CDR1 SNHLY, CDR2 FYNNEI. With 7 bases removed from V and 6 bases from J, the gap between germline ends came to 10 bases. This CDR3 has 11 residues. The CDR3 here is CASIQGLEQYF. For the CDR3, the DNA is TGTGCCAGCATCCAGGGGCTCGAGCAGTACTTC.

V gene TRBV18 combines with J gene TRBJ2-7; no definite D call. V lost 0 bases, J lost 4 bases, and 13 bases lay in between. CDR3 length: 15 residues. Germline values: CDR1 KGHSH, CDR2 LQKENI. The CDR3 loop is CASSPPGASWYEQYF. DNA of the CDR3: TGTGCCAGCTCACCACCAGGTGCTAGTTGGTACGAGCAGTACTTC.

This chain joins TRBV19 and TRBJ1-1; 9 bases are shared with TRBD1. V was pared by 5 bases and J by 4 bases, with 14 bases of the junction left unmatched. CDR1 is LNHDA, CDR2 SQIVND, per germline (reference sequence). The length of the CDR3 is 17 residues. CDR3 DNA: TGTGCCAGTAGTCCCGACAGGGGGGGAAAAAGGGTCACTGAAGCTTTCTTT. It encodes CASSPDRGGKRVTEAFF. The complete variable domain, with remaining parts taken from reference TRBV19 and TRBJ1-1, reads DGGITQSPKYLFRKEGQNVTLSCEQNLNHDAMYWYRQDPGQGLRLIYYSQIVNDFQKGDIAEGYSVSREKKESFPLTVTSAQKNPTAFYLCASSPDRGGKRVTEAFFGQGTRLTVV.

The CDR3 region has the DNA TGTGCCAGCAGTTCCACCACGACAGGGGCTACCTACGAGCAGTACTTC. Protein: CASSSTTTGATYEQYF. The J gene is TRBJ2-7, the V gene TRBV7-9; 8 nucleotides agree with TRBD1. V was pared by 6 bases and J by 2 bases, with 12 bases of the junction left unmatched. Germline loops: CDR1 SEHNR, CDR2 FQNEAQ (reference sequence). This CDR3 is built from 16 residues.

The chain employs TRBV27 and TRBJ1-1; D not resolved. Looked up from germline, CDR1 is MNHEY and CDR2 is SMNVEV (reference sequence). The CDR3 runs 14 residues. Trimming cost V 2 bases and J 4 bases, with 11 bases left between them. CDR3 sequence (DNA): TGTGCCAGCAGTTTAAACGGGTGGAGCACTGAAGCTTTCTTT. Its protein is CASSLNGWSTEAFF.

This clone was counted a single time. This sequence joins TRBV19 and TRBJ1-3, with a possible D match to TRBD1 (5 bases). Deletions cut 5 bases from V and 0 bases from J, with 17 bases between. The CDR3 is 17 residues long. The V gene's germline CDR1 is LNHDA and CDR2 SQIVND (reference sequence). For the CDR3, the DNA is TGTGCCAGTAGTCCCGGCCAGGGAACCATCTCTGGAAACACCATATATTTT. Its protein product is CASSPGQGTISGNTIYF.

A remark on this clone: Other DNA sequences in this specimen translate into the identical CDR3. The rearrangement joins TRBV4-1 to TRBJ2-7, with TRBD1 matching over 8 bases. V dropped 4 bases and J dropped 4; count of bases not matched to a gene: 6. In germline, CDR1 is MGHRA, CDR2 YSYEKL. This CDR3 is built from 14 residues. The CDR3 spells CASSPGQGGYEQYF. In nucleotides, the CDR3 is TGCGCCAGCAGCCCCGGACAGGGTGGGTACGAGCAGTACTTC.

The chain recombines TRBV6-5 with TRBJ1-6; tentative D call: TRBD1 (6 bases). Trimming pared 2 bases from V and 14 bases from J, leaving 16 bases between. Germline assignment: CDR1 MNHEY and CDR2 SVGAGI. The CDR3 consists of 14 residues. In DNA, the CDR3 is TGTGCCAGCAGTTACGATCGGGGACAAACGACCCTCCACTTT. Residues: CASSYDRGQTTLHF.

The CDR3 protein is CASSLTVNTEAFF. CDR3 nucleotide sequence: TGTGCCAGCAGCCTGACAGTGAACACTGAAGCTTTCTTT. The V and J genes are TRBV2 and TRBJ1-1, with D possibly matching TRBD1 (5 bases). Looked up from germline, CDR1 is SNHLY and CDR2 is FYNNEI. The CDR3 has 13 residues. V was pared by 6 bases and J by 0 bases, with 8 bases between.

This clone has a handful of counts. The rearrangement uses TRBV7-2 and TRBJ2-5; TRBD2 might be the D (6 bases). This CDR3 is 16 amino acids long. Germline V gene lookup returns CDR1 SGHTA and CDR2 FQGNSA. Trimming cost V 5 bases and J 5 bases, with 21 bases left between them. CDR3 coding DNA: TGTGCCAGCAGCCCCCCCCTACCGGGGGTGTTGGAGACCCAGTACTTC. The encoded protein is CASSPPLPGVLETQYF.

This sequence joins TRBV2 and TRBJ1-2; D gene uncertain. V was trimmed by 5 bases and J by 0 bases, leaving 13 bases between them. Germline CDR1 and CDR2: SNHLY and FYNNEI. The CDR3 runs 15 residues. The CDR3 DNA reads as TGTGCCAGCAGTAATTCAGGAGGCGCTAACTATGGCTACACCTTC. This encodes CASSNSGGANYGYTF.

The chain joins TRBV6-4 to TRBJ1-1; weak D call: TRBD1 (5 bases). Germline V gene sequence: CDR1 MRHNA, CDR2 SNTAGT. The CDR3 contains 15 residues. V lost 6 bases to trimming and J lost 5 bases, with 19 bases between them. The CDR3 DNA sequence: TGTGCCAGCAGGGGGCTAATGGGTGATAGGACTGAAGCTTTCTTT. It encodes CASRGLMGDRTEAFF.

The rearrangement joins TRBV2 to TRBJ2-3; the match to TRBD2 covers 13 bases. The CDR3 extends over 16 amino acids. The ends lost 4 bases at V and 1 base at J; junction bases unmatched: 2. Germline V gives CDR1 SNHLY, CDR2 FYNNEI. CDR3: CASSGLAGGRTDTQYF. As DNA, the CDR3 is TGTGCCAGCAGTGGACTAGCGGGGGGCCGCACAGATACGCAGTATTTT. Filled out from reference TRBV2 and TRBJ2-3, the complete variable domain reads EPEVTQTPSHQVTQMGQEVILRCVPISNHLYFYWYRQILGQKVEFLVSFYNNEISEKSEIFDDQFSVERPDGSNFTLKIRSTKLEDSAMYFCASSGLAGGRTDTQYFGPGTRLTVL.

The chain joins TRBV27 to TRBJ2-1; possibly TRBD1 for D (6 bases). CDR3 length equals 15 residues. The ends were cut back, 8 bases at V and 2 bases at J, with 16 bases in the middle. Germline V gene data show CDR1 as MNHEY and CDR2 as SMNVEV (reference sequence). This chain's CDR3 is CASSKGDVTYNEQFF. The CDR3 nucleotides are TGTGCCAGCTCTAAGGGGGACGTTACCTACAATGAGCAGTTCTTC.

The CDR3 coding sequence is TGTGCCAGCATTAACCTCGGGGGGTCGAACACTGAAGCTTTCTTT. Amino acids: CASINLGGSNTEAFF. J is TRBJ1-1 and V is TRBV2, with D possibly TRBD1 on 5 matching bases. V lost 7 bases, J lost 1 base, and 16 bases lay in between. The length of the CDR3 is 15 residues. Germline lookup yields CDR1 SNHLY and CDR2 FYNNEI.

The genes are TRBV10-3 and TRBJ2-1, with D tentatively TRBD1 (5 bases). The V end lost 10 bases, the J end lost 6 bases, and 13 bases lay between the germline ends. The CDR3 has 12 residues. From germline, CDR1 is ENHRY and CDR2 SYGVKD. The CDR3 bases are TGTGCCACCCTGGGTGGGGCCAATGAGCAGTTCTTC. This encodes CATLGGANEQFF.

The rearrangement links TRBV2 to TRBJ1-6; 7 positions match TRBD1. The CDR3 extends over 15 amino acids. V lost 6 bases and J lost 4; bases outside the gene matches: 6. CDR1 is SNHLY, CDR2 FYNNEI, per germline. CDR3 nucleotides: TGTGCCAGCAGGGAGACAGGGAGTTATAATTCACCCCTCCACTTT. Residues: CASRETGSYNSPLHF.

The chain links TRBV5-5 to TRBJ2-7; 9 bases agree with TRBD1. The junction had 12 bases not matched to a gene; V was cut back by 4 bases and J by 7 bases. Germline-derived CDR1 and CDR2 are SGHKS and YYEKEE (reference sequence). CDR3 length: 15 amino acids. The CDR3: CASSVWDRAVSEQYF. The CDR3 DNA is TGTGCCAGCAGCGTCTGGGACAGGGCCGTTTCGGAGCAGTACTTC.

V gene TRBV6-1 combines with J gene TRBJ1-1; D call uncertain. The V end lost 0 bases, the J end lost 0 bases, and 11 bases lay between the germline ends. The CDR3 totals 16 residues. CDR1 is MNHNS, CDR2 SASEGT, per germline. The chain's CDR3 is CASSEAPGGVNTEAFF. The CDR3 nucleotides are TGTGCCAGCAGTGAAGCGCCGGGAGGAGTGAACACTGAAGCTTTCTTT.

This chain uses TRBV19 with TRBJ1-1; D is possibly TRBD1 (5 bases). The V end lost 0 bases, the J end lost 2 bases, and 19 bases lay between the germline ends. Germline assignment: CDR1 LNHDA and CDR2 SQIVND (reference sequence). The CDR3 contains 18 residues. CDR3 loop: CASSIEGQGGGRNTEAFF. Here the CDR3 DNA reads TGTGCCAGTAGTATAGAGGGGCAGGGAGGAGGGAGAAACACTGAAGCTTTCTTT.

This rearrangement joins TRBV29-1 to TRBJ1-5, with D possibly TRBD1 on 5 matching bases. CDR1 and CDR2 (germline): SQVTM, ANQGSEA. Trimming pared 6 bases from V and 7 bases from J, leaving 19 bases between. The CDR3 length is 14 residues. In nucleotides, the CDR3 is TGCAGCGTCGAAACGCAGGGTATCCAGCAGCCCCAGCATTTT. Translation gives CSVETQGIQQPQHF. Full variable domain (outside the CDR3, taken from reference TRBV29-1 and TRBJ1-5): SAVISQKPSRDICQRGTSLTIQCQVDSQVTMMFWYRQQPGQSLTLIATANQGSEATYESGFVIDKFPISRPNLTFSTLTVSNMSPEDSSIYLCSVETQGIQQPQHFGDGTRLSIL.

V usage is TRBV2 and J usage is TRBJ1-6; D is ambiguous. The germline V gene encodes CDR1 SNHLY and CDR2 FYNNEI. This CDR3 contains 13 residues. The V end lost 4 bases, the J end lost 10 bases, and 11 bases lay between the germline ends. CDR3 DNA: TGTGCCAGCAGTGGCGAGGGTGGGTCACCCCTCCACTTT. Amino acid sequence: CASSGEGGSPLHF.

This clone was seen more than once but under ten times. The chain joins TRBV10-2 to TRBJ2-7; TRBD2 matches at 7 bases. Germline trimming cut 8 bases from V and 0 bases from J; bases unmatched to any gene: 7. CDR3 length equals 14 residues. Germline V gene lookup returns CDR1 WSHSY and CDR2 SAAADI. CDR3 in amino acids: CASRGGGSSYEQYF. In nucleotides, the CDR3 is TGCGCCAGCCGGGGCGGGGGAAGCTCCTACGAGCAGTACTTC.

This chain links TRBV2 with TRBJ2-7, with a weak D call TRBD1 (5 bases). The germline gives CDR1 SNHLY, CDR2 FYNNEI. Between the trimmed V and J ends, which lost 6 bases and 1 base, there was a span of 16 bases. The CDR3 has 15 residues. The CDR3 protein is CASSATGAPSYEQYF. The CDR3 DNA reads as TGTGCCAGCAGCGCAACAGGAGCACCTTCCTACGAGCAGTACTTC.

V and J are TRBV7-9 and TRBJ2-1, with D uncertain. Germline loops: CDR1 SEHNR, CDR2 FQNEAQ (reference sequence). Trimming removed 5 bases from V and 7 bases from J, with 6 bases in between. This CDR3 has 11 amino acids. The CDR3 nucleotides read TGTGCCAGCAGCATCACTAATGAGCAGTTCTTC. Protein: CASSITNEQFF.

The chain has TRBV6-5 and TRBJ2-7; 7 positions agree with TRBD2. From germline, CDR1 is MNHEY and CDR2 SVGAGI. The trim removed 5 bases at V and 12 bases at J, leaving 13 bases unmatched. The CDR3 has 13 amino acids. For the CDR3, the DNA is TGTGCCAGCAGTGAGGGAGGGCCCTCCCTCTTGTACTTC. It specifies CASSEGGPSLLYF.

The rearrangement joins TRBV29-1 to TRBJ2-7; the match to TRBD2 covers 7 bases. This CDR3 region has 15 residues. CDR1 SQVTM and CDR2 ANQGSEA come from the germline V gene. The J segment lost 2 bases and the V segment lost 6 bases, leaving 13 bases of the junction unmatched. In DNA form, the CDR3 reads TGCAGCGTCTACCTTACTAGCGAACCTACCTACGAGCAGTACTTC. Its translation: CSVYLTSEPTYEQYF.